This T cell receptor beta chain comes out of a study of shared clonotypes between healthy human individuals. Note on this clone: At the DNA level, this CDR3 is encoded by other sequences in the same sample as well.

The CDR3 loop spans 11 amino acids. V shed 8 bases and J shed 0 bases, with 3 bases lying between them. Per germline, CDR1 MDHEN and CDR2 SYDVKM. Data came from immunoSEQ multiplex PCR; TCRdb stores just in-frame clones and leaves some out. The data show around 1,000,000 clones, 70% to 80% seen once. This sequence joins TRBV28 and TRBJ2-3; D uncertain. This TCR came from a man between 18 and 29 years old in good health. Some clones in this sample may be carry-over from other donors' samples. Sequenced sample: memory CD4+ T cells from PBMCs. The subset: CD45RA-negative fraction. CDR3 sequence reads: CASQSTDTQYF. The DNA for the CDR3 is TGTGCCAGCCAGAGCACAGATACGCAGTATTTT.